This T cell receptor beta chain was captured in a study of regulatory T cells in long-lasting Graves disease. Study-level results: Thyroid tissue was not sampled; only peripheral blood was.

Germline V lookup: CDR1 SGHNT, CDR2 YYREEE (reference sequence). The CDR3 runs 14 residues. With 2 bases clipped from V and 3 bases from J, the junction kept 5 bases outside the gene matches. CDR3 regions were amplified by Arm-PCR using iRepertoire HTBI primers to build TCR beta libraries. TCRdb called the multiplex PCR reads again in MiXCR, with one record for every CDR3 protein. The table lists 360,000 or so distinct CDR3 sequences, around 15% of them singletons, with just over 20% in the top ten. Concerning this clonotype itself: Its matching antigen is unknown.

Time point indicated: newly diagnosed GD, antithyroid drugs for less than 3 months. PBMC RNA was the source of the TCR library. American Thyroid Association guidelines defined how Graves' disease was diagnosed. These same data were also listed under a study on T cells in Graves' hyperthyroidism and ophthalmopathy.

The source was peripheral blood mononuclear cells (PBMCs), collected at new diagnosis, from a patient treated with antithyroid drugs. The rearrangement links TRBV5-4 to TRBJ2-7, with 7 bases identical to TRBD2. The TCR was taken from a woman aged 18-35 years with Graves disease. The CDR3 sequence is CASSFGGGDYEQYF. As DNA, the CDR3 is TGTGCCAGCAGCTTTGGCGGGGGTGACTACGAGCAGTACTTC. The full variable domain, completed using reference TRBV5-4 and TRBJ2-7, is ETGVTQSPTHLIKTRGQQVTLRCSSQSGHNTVSWYQQALGQGPQFIFQYYREEENGRGNFPPRFSGLQFPNYSSELNVNALELDDSALYLCASSFGGGDYEQYFGPGTRLTVT.